This T cell receptor beta chain originates from a study of blood T cell repertoires in COVID-19. About the research overall: From T cells, B-cell-depleted T cells, or PBMCs came the material, which was cDNA or gDNA.

Generated by immunoSEQ multiplex PCR, the TCRdb table keeps only in-frame clones and is missing some. The sample includes 200,000 to 300,000 clones, more than 85% of them seen just once. This CDR3 is built from 16 residues. The germline V gene encodes CDR1 SGHKS and CDR2 YYEKEE (reference sequence). J was trimmed by 3 bases and V by 0 bases; bases with no gene match: 8. Seattle researchers signed up patients amid active infection and tracked them longitudinally. This sequence was found in a person between 18 and 30 years old with COVID-19, enrolled during active disease. The J gene is TRBJ2-7, the V gene TRBV5-5, with 8 bases lining up with TRBD2. Source material: peripheral blood. The CDR3 DNA follows: TGTGCCAGCAGCTTGGACGAGGGACTAGGTTTCTACGAGCAGTACTTC. Protein sequence: CASSLDEGLGFYEQYF.